This T cell receptor beta chain is from a study of OX40 agonist ivuxolimab in advanced cancers. Regarding the complete study: The costimulatory receptor OX40 (CD134) was targeted by ivuxolimab, a fully human IgG2 agonistic monoclonal antibody. Intravenous ivuxolimab was administered to patients every 2 weeks at six dose levels: 0.01, 0.1, 0.3, 1.5, 3 and 10 mg/kg. Of the 50 or so patients in dose escalation, some 19 had hepatocellular carcinoma, some 15 had melanoma, 9 had renal cell carcinoma and 9 had head and neck cancer. The dose-escalation cohort was about 87% male with a mean age of about 54 years, ranging from 23 to 79. Patients were allowed to have had prior anti-PD-1, anti-PD-L1 or anti-CTLA-4 therapy, and roughly two fifths of the dose-escalation patients had been treated with checkpoint inhibitors. Partial responses were achieved by three dose-escalation patients, of whom one had hepatocellular carcinoma and two had cutaneous melanoma. The purpose of peripheral TCRbeta sequencing was to test whether ivuxolimab changed TCR sequence diversity and led to clonal T-cell expansion. The paper describes the monotherapy dose-escalation part (N ≈ 52 patients) of the phase I trial of ivuxolimab. Broader findings and caveats from the paper: On average, CD8+ T cells showed more expanded clones than CD4+ T cells after ivuxolimab. In the 0.1-3.0 mg/kg groups, partial responders were among the patients with the lowest normalized peripheral clonal expansion, particularly in CD8+ T cells. Low levels of normalized T-cell clonal expansion were also seen in some patients who did not respond. The antigen specificity of the peripheral T cells that underwent clonal expansion was not determined. Clonal expansion of both CD4+ and CD8+ blood T cells was observed from baseline to week 6 at doses 0.1 to 3.0 mg/kg.

Its CDR3 holds 12 amino acids, cysteine through phenylalanine. Only the CDR3 DNA stays, 36 bases, in frame from base 1. CDR1 SGHAT and CDR2 FQNNGV are derived from the germline V gene. Trimming costs V 3 bases and J 7 bases, and their ends lie 7 bases apart. As concerns this clone: Its antigen remains unidentified. Qualities for individual bases were not recorded, and no much larger clone is one base off.

To sequence the TCRbeta CDR3 region, genomic DNA was isolated from the sorted cells. The immunoSEQ Assay was used for sequencing of TCRbeta CDR3 regions. TCRdb obtained this table from immuneACCESS and retained in-frame rearrangements with V and J assigned. These tables miss some clones; where compared with another copy, unresolved V genes account for less than half of the shortfall, and the remainder is unexplained. This sample lists about 93,000 clones; 90% to 95% were detected once. The ten largest clonotypes hold roughly 2.6% of the sample. The trial excluded patients who had a history of autoimmune disease or were on systemic immunosuppression. Peripheral blood for TCR sequencing was collected from all dose cohorts at baseline, on cycle 4 day 1, and on cycle 7 day 1. Samples came from an open-label, multicenter, first-in-human phase I dose-escalation trial of ivuxolimab. Adults with locally advanced or metastatic head and neck squamous cell, hepatocellular, melanoma or renal cell carcinoma were enrolled in the trial. Before TCR sequencing, CD4+ T cells and CD8+ T cells were sorted from peripheral blood as separate populations.

The sequence came from an adult with an advanced solid tumor such as melanoma, head and neck, liver or kidney cancer. The chain employs TRBV11-2 and TRBJ1-5, with no confidently assigned D gene. The sequencing here drew on CD4+ or CD8+ T cells sorted from blood, taken in a trial of the OX40 agonist ivuxolimab. The bases are TGTGCCAGCAGCTTCGGTCGGCAGCCCCAGCATTTT. It codes for CASSFGRQPQHF.